This TCR beta chain appears in the sequencing data of a study of T-cell memory formation after mild COVID-19. Findings and limits, study-wide: Whether day 37 second-wave clones are SARS-CoV-2-specific was not confirmed. Later expanders leaned toward CD4+, whereas clones contracting from day 15 to 85 were balanced CD4/CD8.

In germline, CDR1 is SGHRS, CDR2 YFSETQ. The V end was cut by 0 bases, the J end by 5 bases, with 11 bases between. CDR3 length: 15 amino acids. To note about this clonotype: Its antigen is undetermined.

Barcoded TCR alpha and TCR beta cDNA libraries with UMIs came from 5'RACE using constant-segment primers. TCRdb ran MiXCR on the 5' RACE reads and lists one entry per CDR3 protein. Of around 370,000 distinct CDR3 sequences in the sample, around a fifth were seen once. Sample: PBMCs or a T cell subset sorted from them (not recorded which). The clonotype comes from an adult woman who had mild COVID-19 (a few samples of this study predate the infection). Cell type and time point are not known. The rearrangement links TRBV5-1 to TRBJ2-2; TRBD1 might be the D (6 bases). The CDR3 nucleotides are TGCGCCAGCAGCTTGGTACAGGGTAATACCGGGGAGCTGTTTTTT. Translated, it gives CASSLVQGNTGELFF. The full variable domain, rest sourced from reference TRBV5-1 and TRBJ2-2, is KAGVTQTPRYLIKTRGQQVTLSCSPISGHRSVSWYQQTPGQGLQFLFEYFSETQRNKGNFPGRFSGRQFSNSRSEMNVSTLELGDSALYLCASSLVQGNTGELFFGEGSRLTVL.